The sample holds many counts of the clone carrying this T cell receptor (beta chain). Molecular barcoded adaptors covering alpha/delta and beta/gamma chains were used on approximately 400 ng RNA. TCRdb redid the calling of the reads with MiXCR, one entry per CDR3 protein. Altogether over 90,000 distinct CDR3 sequences are present, about 22% being singletons, with the ten largest covering about 10%. The sample originates from a study of read filtering for tumor transcriptome and immune sequencing. There are 11 residues in the CDR3. The germline V gene has CDR1 LGHDT and CDR2 YNNKEL (reference sequence). The ends were cut back, 1 base at V and 10 bases at J, with 4 bases in the middle.

The chain couples TRBV3-1 to TRBJ2-2, with unresolved D. Sequencing was performed on a population of CD138-negative cells sorted from bone marrow. This sequence originates from a donor over 35 with multiple myeloma. The CDR3 coding sequence is TGTGCCAGCAGCCAAGCCGAGGAGCTGTTTTTT. It yields the protein CASSQAEELFF.